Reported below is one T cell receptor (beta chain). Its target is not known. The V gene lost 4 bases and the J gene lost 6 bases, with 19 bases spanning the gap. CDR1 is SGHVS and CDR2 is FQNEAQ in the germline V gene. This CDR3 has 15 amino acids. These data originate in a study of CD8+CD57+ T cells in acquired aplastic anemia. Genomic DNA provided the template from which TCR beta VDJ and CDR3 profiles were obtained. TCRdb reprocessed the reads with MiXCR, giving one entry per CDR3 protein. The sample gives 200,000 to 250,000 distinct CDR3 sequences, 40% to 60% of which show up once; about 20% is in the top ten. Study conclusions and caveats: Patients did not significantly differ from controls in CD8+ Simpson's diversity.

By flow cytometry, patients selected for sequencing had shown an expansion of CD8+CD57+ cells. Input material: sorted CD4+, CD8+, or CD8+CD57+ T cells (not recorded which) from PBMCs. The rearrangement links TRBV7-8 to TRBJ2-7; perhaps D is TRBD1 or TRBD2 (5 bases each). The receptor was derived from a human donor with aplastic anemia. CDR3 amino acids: CASSSPLGVRREQYF. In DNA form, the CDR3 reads TGTGCCAGCAGCTCGCCCTTGGGGGTGCGGCGCGAGCAGTACTTC.